These 19 T cell receptor beta chains originate from one sample sequenced in a study of T cell repertoires in cytomegalovirus infection. TCRdb re-derived calls from the reads in MiXCR, one entry per CDR3 protein. The sample holds about 60,000 distinct CDR3 sequences; more than 15% are singletons and the top ten take roughly 67%. These TCRs' antigens remain unknown. Here the sequenced sample was CD8+ T cells from cultured PBMCs, taken from culture after CMV antigen stimulation. Receptors originate from a human donor in good health (CMV status not recorded). Some clones in this sample may be carry-over from other donors' samples.

In its sample, this clonotype was seen a few times. The chain recombines TRBV7-8 with TRBJ1-5; possibly TRBD1 for D (5 bases). V was cut by 1 base and J by 3 bases, with 16 bases left in between. The CDR3 has 17 amino acids. Germline V lookup: CDR1 SGHVS, CDR2 FQNEAQ. Here the CDR3 reads CASSLGTGPKSNQPQHF. As DNA, the CDR3 is TGTGCCAGCAGCTTAGGAACAGGCCCTAAGTCCAATCAGCCCCAGCATTTT.

There are a few counts of this clonotype. J is TRBJ1-5 and V is TRBV28; D remains ambiguous. V was cut by 6 bases and J by 4 bases, with 10 bases left in between. The CDR3 spans 13 residues. Germline CDR1 is MDHEN and CDR2 is SYDVKM. CDR3 amino acids: CASSTDGNQPQHF. In nucleotides, the CDR3 is TGTGCCAGCAGCACAGACGGAAATCAGCCCCAGCATTTT.

This clonotype was found a few times. The CDR3 nucleotides read TGTGCCAGCAGCGAGACTAGTGTTTTTACCGAGCAGTACTTC. Protein sequence: CASSETSVFTEQYF. The chain has TRBV9 and TRBJ2-7; weak D call: TRBD2 (6 bases). This CDR3 has 14 amino acids. V dropped 3 bases and J dropped 6 bases, with 16 bases sitting between them. The germline V gene encodes CDR1 SGDLS and CDR2 YYNGEE.

The chain has TRBV11-3 and TRBJ2-7; D not certain. V was pared by 0 bases and J by 2 bases, with 11 bases between. From germline, CDR1 is SGHNT and CDR2 YENEEA. The CDR3 contains 15 residues. CDR3: CASSLDQSGAYEQYF. Written as DNA, the CDR3 is TGTGCCAGCAGCTTAGATCAAAGTGGTGCCTACGAGCAGTACTTC.

In this sample, this clonotype turned up a few times. The chain employs TRBV7-2 and TRBJ2-1; D gene uncertain. Germline CDR1 is SGHTA and CDR2 is FQGNSA. The CDR3 is 15 amino acids. The ends were cut back, 3 bases at V and 2 bases at J, with 11 bases in the middle. CDR3 in DNA: TGTGCCAGCAGCTTGGCTACCCTCCCCTACAATGAGCAGTTCTTC. Its protein is CASSLATLPYNEQFF. Full variable domain (outside the CDR3, taken from reference TRBV7-2 and TRBJ2-1): GAGVSQSPSNKVTEKGKDVELRCDPISGHTALYWYRQSLGQGLEFLIYFQGNSAPDKSGLPSDRFSAERTGGSVSTLTIQRTQQEDSAVYLCASSLATLPYNEQFFGPGTRLTVL.

In its sample, this clonotype was seen a few times. The chain employs TRBV7-6 and TRBJ2-2; D is possibly TRBD2 (6 bases). The CDR3 runs 14 residues. Germline V gene data show CDR1 as SGHVS and CDR2 as FNYEAQ. Trimming pared 5 bases from V and 6 bases from J, leaving 13 bases between. The CDR3 reads CASSLKSGSGELFF. CDR3 in DNA: TGTGCCAGCAGCCTTAAGAGCGGGTCCGGGGAGCTGTTTTTT.

V and J are TRBV7-8 and TRBJ2-3; TRBD1 agrees at 7 bases. Losses at the gene ends were 5 bases for V and 5 bases for J; bases not matched to a gene: 13. CDR1 is SGHVS, CDR2 FQNEAQ, per germline. This CDR3 region has 16 residues. DNA for the CDR3: TGTGCCAGCAGCCCGAGAAAGGGGGCGGATGGAGATACGCAGTATTTT. Encoded protein: CASSPRKGADGDTQYF.

The J gene is TRBJ2-5, the V gene TRBV7-9, with 7 bases matching TRBD2. The CDR3 totals 19 residues. V shed 5 bases, J shed 0 bases, and the junction held 18 bases outside the gene matches. Germline assignment: CDR1 SEHNR and CDR2 FQNEAQ (reference sequence). CDR3 in amino acids: CASSRGRRASGCYQETQYF. In DNA, the CDR3 is TGTGCCAGCAGCCGAGGGAGGCGGGCTAGCGGTTGTTACCAAGAGACCCAGTACTTC.

The table lists this clonotype with a few counts. The chain combines TRBV14 with TRBJ2-1; D is perhaps TRBD1 or TRBD2 (5 bases each). The CDR3 is made up of 15 amino acids. The V end lost 1 base, the J end lost 6 bases, and 13 bases lay between the germline ends. CDR1 is SGHDN, CDR2 FVKESK, per germline. CDR3 in DNA: TGTGCCAGCAGCCAAGTCACAGGACTTCCCAATGAGCAGTTCTTC. This gives the protein CASSQVTGLPNEQFF.

This chain joins TRBV28 and TRBJ2-7; D possibly corresponds to TRBD2 (6 bases). CDR1 and CDR2 (germline): MDHEN, SYDVKM. V lost 2 bases and J 1 base, leaving 15 bases between the germline ends. This CDR3 is 16 amino acids long. This CDR3 is CASSLRGTGVSYEQYF. The CDR3 DNA is TGTGCCAGCAGTTTAAGAGGGACGGGGGTGTCCTACGAGCAGTACTTC.

This clonotype came up a few times. The V call is TRBV12-3 or TRBV12-4, the J call TRBJ1-5; TRBD1 matches 8 bases. V shed 6 bases and J 3 bases; nucleotides not matched to a gene: 4. This CDR3 comprises 14 residues. The DNA for the CDR3 is TGTGCCAGCAGAGGACAGGGCTACAATCAGCCCCAGCATTTT. Amino acids: CASRGQGYNQPQHF.

V gene TRBV6-8 combines with J gene TRBJ1-5, with 7 bases aligning to TRBD1. Per germline, CDR1 MNHGY and CDR2 SAAAGT. This CDR3 has 14 amino acids. V shed 6 bases, J shed 7 bases, and the junction held 9 bases outside the gene matches. The CDR3, as DNA: TGTGCCAGCAGCCCCCGACAGGGAAAACAGCCCCAGCATTTT. Amino acid sequence: CASSPRQGKQPQHF.

This clonotype turned up a few times. The chain uses TRBV15 and TRBJ1-3; D is unresolved. Trimming shortened V by 1 base and J by 1 base, and 11 bases separated the two germline ends. Germline CDR1 LNHNV, CDR2 YYDKDF (reference sequence). CDR3 length: 16 amino acids. The CDR3 sequence is CATSRGPPGSGNTIYF. CDR3 coding DNA: TGTGCCACCAGCAGAGGACCCCCGGGGTCTGGAAACACCATATATTTT. The full variable domain, in which reference TRBV15 and TRBJ1-3 provide the parts outside the CDR3, is DAMVIQNPRYQVTQFGKPVTLSCSQTLNHNVMYWYQQKSSQAPKLLFHYYDKDFNNEADTPDNFQSRRPNTSFCFLDIRSPGLGDTAMYLCATSRGPPGSGNTIYFGEGSWLTVV.

This clonotype has a handful of counts. The chain employs TRBV7-2 and TRBJ2-3, with D perhaps being TRBD1 or TRBD2 (7 bases each). Germline values: CDR1 SGHTA, CDR2 FQGNSA. V was cut by 9 bases and J by 3 bases, with 22 bases left in between. This CDR3 comprises 16 residues. Written as DNA, the CDR3 is TGTGCCAGAGACATCACAGGGGAGGGGCCTACAGATACGCAGTATTTT. Residues: CARDITGEGPTDTQYF.

This clonotype was seen only a few times. This chain joins TRBV12-3 or TRBV12-4 and TRBJ1-1; no clear D gene. Trimming took 4 bases from V and 5 from J, leaving 11 bases between them. This CDR3 is built from 13 residues. The CDR3 is CASSWTGRTEAFF. For the CDR3, the DNA is TGTGCCAGCAGTTGGACGGGGAGAACTGAAGCTTTCTTT.

There are many counts of this clonotype. CDR3 sequence (DNA): TGTGCCAGCAGCCCCGGGACAGGGGGCGCCGAGCAGTACTTC. This translates into CASSPGTGGAEQYF. V gene TRBV5-6 combines with J gene TRBJ2-7; 12 bases agree with TRBD1. In germline, CDR1 is SGHDT, CDR2 YYEEEE. The CDR3 loop spans 14 amino acids. Germline trimming cut 4 bases from V and 6 bases from J; bases unmatched to any gene: 5.

The genes are TRBV7-2 and TRBJ2-7; 11 bases map to TRBD2. V shed 2 bases, J shed 5 bases, and the junction held 14 bases outside the gene matches. From germline, CDR1 is SGHTA and CDR2 FQGNSA. There are 18 residues in the CDR3. The CDR3 nucleotides are TGTGCCAGCAGCTTAACGGTGTCTAGCGGGAGGAGGGGGGACGAGCAGTACTTC. Its translation is CASSLTVSSGRRGDEQYF.

This clonotype was counted at least ten times. The CDR3 DNA sequence: TGTGCCAGCAACGACCCCAGCCTTCTAGCGGTCAAAAACATTCAGTACTTC. Its translation is CASNDPSLLAVKNIQYF. The V and J genes are TRBV7-2 and TRBJ2-4; 7 nucleotides match TRBD2. The CDR3 covers 17 residues. V was clipped by 7 bases and J by 3 bases; unmatched bases: 15. Germline V CDR1 and CDR2: SGHTA, FQGNSA. Full variable domain (rest looked up from reference TRBV7-2 and TRBJ2-4): GAGVSQSPSNKVTEKGKDVELRCDPISGHTALYWYRQSLGQGLEFLIYFQGNSAPDKSGLPSDRFSAERTGGSVSTLTIQRTQQEDSAVYLCASNDPSLLAVKNIQYFGAGTRLSVL.

J is TRBJ1-1 and V is TRBV28; the D is unclear. The germline CDR1 and CDR2 sequences are MDHEN and SYDVKM. The CDR3 length is 11 residues. V was cut by 11 bases and J by 0 bases, with 7 bases left in between. In nucleotides, the CDR3 is TGTGCCGTCAAAATGAACACTGAAGCTTTCTTT. Its protein product is CAVKMNTEAFF.